Presented here are 27 T cell receptor beta chains from one specimen sequenced in a study of blood T cell repertoires in COVID-19. Profiling relied on immunoSEQ multiplex PCR, and the TCRdb table lists in-frame clones only, not all of them. The repertoire consists of fewer than 95,000 clones, with roughly 70% occurring once and the leading ten covering 3.9%. The sequencing input was peripheral blood. The receptors shown here come from a man in his 70s with COVID-19, enrolled during active disease.

This rearrangement joins TRBV15 to TRBJ2-1; D possibly corresponds to TRBD2 (5 bases). This CDR3 is built from 16 residues. The germline V gene has CDR1 LNHNV and CDR2 YYDKDF (reference sequence). Trimming cost V 1 base and J 4 bases, with 14 bases left between them. The CDR3 reads CATSRGSSGKYNEQFF. The CDR3 DNA reads TGTGCCACCAGCAGAGGTTCATCGGGGAAATACAATGAGCAGTTCTTC.

This clone was seen a few times. This chain uses TRBV5-1 with TRBJ2-1; tentative D call: TRBD1 (5 bases). The germline V and J ends were trimmed by 6 bases and 7 bases, with 17 bases remaining between them. Germline loops: CDR1 SGHRS, CDR2 YFSETQ. The CDR3 runs 14 residues. The CDR3 loop reads CASTFGQGQNEQFF. The CDR3 DNA is TGCGCCAGCACCTTCGGGCAGGGCCAAAATGAGCAGTTCTTC.

The CDR3 DNA reads as TGTGCCAGCAGTGCGACAGTAGGCACTGAAGCTTTCTTT. It encodes CASSATVGTEAFF. The chain uses TRBV6-6 and TRBJ1-1, with a weak D call TRBD1 (5 bases). Germline loops: CDR1 MNHNY, CDR2 SVGAGI (reference sequence). The length of the CDR3 is 13 residues. Deletions cut 5 bases from V and 4 bases from J, with 11 bases between.

This chain links TRBV6-5 with TRBJ2-1, with D maybe TRBD2 (5 bases). Germline V gene sequence: CDR1 MNHEY, CDR2 SVGAGI. Trimming removed 6 bases from V and 6 bases from J, with 18 bases in between. The length of the CDR3 is 15 residues. This CDR3 reads CASSGSGKGTNEQFF. The CDR3 DNA is TGTGCCAGCAGCGGTTCCGGGAAAGGAACCAATGAGCAGTTCTTC.

This clone appeared a few times. This sequence joins TRBV6-2 or TRBV6-3 and TRBJ2-7; 9 bases are shared with TRBD2. This CDR3 comprises 16 residues. The V and J ends lost 6 bases and 4 bases, in that order; junction bases with no gene match: 13. From germline, CDR1 is MNHEY and CDR2 SVGEGT. The CDR3 here is CASSRVSGTSTYEQYF. The CDR3 DNA sequence: TGTGCCAGCAGCCGCGTTTCTGGGACTAGCACATACGAGCAGTACTTC.

This clone was seen a handful of times. The chain carries TRBV2 and TRBJ2-1, with 8 bases lining up with TRBD1. This CDR3 is 17 amino acids long. Germline values: CDR1 SNHLY, CDR2 FYNNEI. Trimming cost V 6 bases and J 2 bases; bases outside gene matches: 12. The DNA for the CDR3 is TGTGCCAGCAGCTCCAGCTACCGGGACAGGACCTACAATGAGCAGTTCTTC. Protein sequence: CASSSSYRDRTYNEQFF.

This clone was counted a few times. The V gene is TRBV3-1 (or the pseudogene TRBV3-2), the J gene TRBJ2-7; D remains ambiguous. This CDR3 has 11 residues. V was pared by 1 base and J by 5 bases, with 3 bases between. CDR1 is LGHDT, CDR2 YNNKEL, per germline (reference sequence). The chain's CDR3 is CASSQVNEQYF. The CDR3 nucleotides are TGTGCCAGCAGCCAAGTAAACGAGCAGTACTTC.

This rearrangement joins TRBV5-1 to TRBJ2-2, with 8 nucleotides matching TRBD1. The CDR3 has 16 amino acids. Per germline, CDR1 SGHRS and CDR2 YFSETQ. With V trimmed by 3 bases and J by 6 bases, 10 bases remained unmatched. As DNA, the CDR3 is TGCGCCAGCAGCTGGCGGACAGGGTCCAACGCCGGGGAGCTGTTTTTT. This encodes CASSWRTGSNAGELFF.

This clone was seen a single time. The chain joins TRBV3-1 (or the pseudogene TRBV3-2) to TRBJ1-3, with TRBD1 matching 8 bases. CDR3 length: 21 residues. Germline trimming cut 3 bases from V and 0 bases from J; bases unmatched to any gene: 19. Germline V gene lookup returns CDR1 LGHDT and CDR2 YNNKEL (reference sequence). CDR3 in amino acids: CASSHPKQGARYTNSGNTIYF. CDR3 bases: TGTGCCAGCAGCCACCCCAAGCAGGGGGCCCGTTACACCAACTCTGGAAACACCATATATTTT.

The genes are TRBV28 and TRBJ2-1; 15 nucleotides align to TRBD2. The CDR3 length is 16 residues. The germline gives CDR1 MDHEN, CDR2 SYDVKM. After removal of 4 bases from V and 8 bases from J, the junction contained 6 bases not matched to a gene. The CDR3 nucleotides read TGTGCCAGCAGTTCTTGGACTAGCGGGAGGGCGGATGAGCAGTTCTTC. The encoded protein is CASSSWTSGRADEQFF.

This chain joins TRBV7-3 and TRBJ2-7, with 9 bases identical to TRBD2. CDR1 SGHTA and CDR2 FQGTGA come from the germline V gene. CDR3 length equals 21 residues. J was trimmed by 3 bases and V by 5 bases; bases with no gene match: 26. CDR3 sequence: CASSPTDRILPAGTSLYEQYF. The CDR3 bases are TGTGCCAGCAGCCCCACGGACAGGATACTTCCCGCCGGGACTAGCCTCTACGAGCAGTACTTC. The full variable domain, in which reference TRBV7-3 and TRBJ2-7 provide the parts outside the CDR3, is GAGVSQTPSNKVTEKGKYVELRCDPISGHTALYWYRQSLGQGPEFLIYFQGTGAADDSGLPNDRFFAVRPEGSVSTLKIQRTERGDSAVYLCASSPTDRILPAGTSLYEQYFGPGTRLTVT.

The gene calls are TRBV5-1 and TRBJ2-3, with 7 bases identical to TRBD1. This CDR3 contains 13 residues. Germline values: CDR1 SGHRS, CDR2 YFSETQ. Losses at the gene ends were 5 bases for V and 9 bases for J; bases not matched to a gene: 9. The CDR3 region is CASRSGTGETQYF. The CDR3, as DNA: TGCGCCAGCAGATCCGGAACAGGGGAAACGCAGTATTTT.

The rearrangement joins TRBV7-9 to TRBJ2-7; TRBD1 matches 7 bases. V shed 5 bases, J shed 6 bases, and the junction held 13 bases outside the gene matches. The CDR3 loop spans 15 amino acids. Germline-derived CDR1 and CDR2 are SEHNR and FQNEAQ (reference sequence). The CDR3, as DNA: TGTGCCAGCAGCGCTCGGGGACAGAACCCATCCGAGCAGTACTTC. It yields the protein CASSARGQNPSEQYF.

The chain links TRBV3-1 (or the pseudogene TRBV3-2) to TRBJ2-7; TRBD2 matches at 7 bases. CDR1 LGHDT and CDR2 YNNKEL come from the germline V gene (reference sequence). This CDR3 region has 12 residues. Trimming removed 4 bases from V and 8 bases from J; junction bases left unmatched: 5. The CDR3 DNA sequence: TGTGCCAGCAGCCGGACTAGTTCCAAGCAGTACTTC. Amino acids: CASSRTSSKQYF.

The rearrangement links TRBV4-1 to TRBJ1-2; no clear D. V was cut by 0 bases and J by 2 bases, with 10 bases left in between. The CDR3 length is 15 residues. In germline, CDR1 is MGHRA, CDR2 YSYEKL. The CDR3 is CASSQDPGGNYGYTF. The CDR3, as DNA: TGCGCCAGCAGCCAAGACCCGGGTGGGAACTATGGCTACACCTTC.

This chain uses TRBV2 with TRBJ1-6; 9 positions agree with TRBD1. The germline CDR1 and CDR2 sequences are SNHLY and FYNNEI. V was clipped by 8 bases and J by 9 bases; unmatched bases: 11. This CDR3 contains 15 residues. The chain's CDR3 is CASVRDRVGSSPLHF. The CDR3 DNA reads as TGTGCCAGCGTCAGGGACAGGGTGGGGAGTTCACCCCTCCACTTT.

This clone appeared once. This chain joins TRBV19 and TRBJ2-3; 11 bases agree with TRBD2. The CDR3 sequence is 17 residues long. V shed 5 bases and J 1 base; nucleotides not matched to a gene: 8. In germline, CDR1 is LNHDA, CDR2 SQIVND (reference sequence). The DNA of the CDR3 is TGTGCCAGTAGTTCGACTAGCGGGACGGCCGGCACAGATACGCAGTATTTT. It specifies CASSSTSGTAGTDTQYF.

The J gene is TRBJ1-5, the V gene TRBV28, with 10 bases aligning to TRBD1. The CDR3 sequence is 15 residues long. Germline CDR1 and CDR2: MDHEN and SYDVKM. V shed 2 bases and J 6 bases; nucleotides not matched to a gene: 4. The CDR3 DNA follows: TGTGCCAGCAGTTTAGGACAGGGGGTTACTCAGCCCCAGCATTTT. This translates into CASSLGQGVTQPQHF.

The CDR3, as DNA: TGTGCCAGCAGGCTTTCGACAGGGCGGGAAAAACTGTTTTTT. It yields the protein CASRLSTGREKLFF. The chain uses TRBV6-5 and TRBJ1-4, with TRBD1 matching 7 bases. The J segment lost 8 bases and the V segment lost 6 bases, leaving 9 bases of the junction unmatched. Germline lookup yields CDR1 MNHEY and CDR2 SVGAGI. The CDR3 has 14 amino acids.

The chain is built from TRBV19 and TRBJ2-1, with D maybe TRBD1 (6 bases). This CDR3 has 16 residues. V was shortened by 5 bases and J by 2 bases, with 16 bases between the two germline ends. CDR1 and CDR2 (germline): LNHDA, SQIVND (reference sequence). The CDR3 DNA follows: TGTGCCAGTAGTGGCAGGGGAAGGTTCCCCTACAATGAGCAGTTCTTC. It is translated as CASSGRGRFPYNEQFF.

The J gene is TRBJ1-6, the V gene TRBV30; a possible D gene is TRBD1 (5 bases). Germline-derived CDR1 and CDR2 are GTSNPN and SVGIG (reference sequence). This CDR3 comprises 15 residues. Trimming shortened V by 4 bases and J by 5 bases, and 15 bases separated the two germline ends. CDR3 sequence reads: CAWTFDSQNNSPLHF. The DNA of the CDR3 is TGTGCCTGGACTTTTGACAGTCAGAATAATTCACCCCTCCACTTT.

In DNA, the CDR3 is TGTGCCAGCAGTTTCCGTACTAGCGGGAGGGTCAACGAGCAGTACTTC. Translation: CASSFRTSGRVNEQYF. The chain employs TRBV6-5 and TRBJ2-7; 13 bases are shared with TRBD2. This CDR3 contains 16 residues. The V and J ends lost 4 bases and 5 bases, in that order; junction bases with no gene match: 8. Germline V gene sequence: CDR1 MNHEY, CDR2 SVGAGI.

This chain uses TRBV10-3 with TRBJ1-1; tentative D call: TRBD1 (5 bases). Trimming removed 6 bases at V and 0 bases at J, with 5 bases between. This CDR3 has 12 amino acids. Per germline, CDR1 ENHRY and CDR2 SYGVKD. DNA for the CDR3: TGTGCCATCAGGACAGTGAACACTGAAGCTTTCTTT. It is translated as CAIRTVNTEAFF.

The V and J genes are TRBV20-1 and TRBJ1-1; D is unresolved. Trimming removed 5 bases from V and 2 bases from J, with 6 bases in between. Looked up from germline, CDR1 is DFQATT and CDR2 is SNEGSKA (reference sequence). CDR3 length: 11 residues. The CDR3 DNA reads as TGCAGTGCTCTTACAAACACTGAAGCTTTCTTT. As protein: CSALTNTEAFF.

This clone has just a few counts. V gene TRBV6-6 combines with J gene TRBJ2-2, with TRBD2 identical over 10 bases. The germline gives CDR1 MNHNY, CDR2 SVGAGI (reference sequence). Germline trimming cut 4 bases from V and 3 bases from J; bases unmatched to any gene: 2. The CDR3 runs 15 residues. This chain's CDR3 is CASSLLAGDTGELFF. CDR3 coding DNA: TGTGCCAGCAGTTTGCTAGCGGGAGACACCGGGGAGCTGTTTTTT.

V usage is TRBV4-3 and J usage is TRBJ2-7, with TRBD2 identical over 7 bases. Trimming cost V 0 bases and J 5 bases; bases outside gene matches: 10. Germline CDR1 is LGHNA and CDR2 is YSLEER. This CDR3 is 16 amino acids long. The CDR3: CASSQERAGAGHEQYF. CDR3 DNA: TGCGCCAGCAGCCAAGAGCGGGCGGGAGCGGGCCACGAGCAGTACTTC.

This chain links TRBV5-1 with TRBJ2-5, with 11 positions matching TRBD2. With 0 bases clipped from V and 5 bases from J, the junction kept 3 bases outside the gene matches. CDR1 is SGHRS and CDR2 is YFSETQ in the germline V gene. The CDR3 is made up of 15 amino acids. The CDR3 DNA is TGCGCCAGCAGCTTGGGGTCTAGCGGGAGGGAGACCCAGTACTTC. Residues: CASSLGSSGRETQYF.